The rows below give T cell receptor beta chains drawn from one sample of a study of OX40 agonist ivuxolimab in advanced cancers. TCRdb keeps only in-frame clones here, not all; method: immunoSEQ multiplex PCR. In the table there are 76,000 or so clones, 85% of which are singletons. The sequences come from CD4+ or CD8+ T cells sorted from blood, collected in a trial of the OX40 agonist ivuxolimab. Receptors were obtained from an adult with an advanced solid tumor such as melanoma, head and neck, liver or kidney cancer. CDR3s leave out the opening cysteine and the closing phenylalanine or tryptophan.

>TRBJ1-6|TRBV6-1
ASSVQGASNSPLH
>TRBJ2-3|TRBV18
ASSPRPAGGRTDTQY
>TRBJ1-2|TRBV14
ASSRQQGNGYT
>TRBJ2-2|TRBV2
ASSVGTGYLTGELF
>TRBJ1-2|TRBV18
ASSLRDSALEGYT
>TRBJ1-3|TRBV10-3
AISDRSSGNTIY
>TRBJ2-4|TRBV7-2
ASRISGTPEGIQY
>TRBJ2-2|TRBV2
ATRFDTGELF
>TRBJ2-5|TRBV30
AWNQRGGLETQY
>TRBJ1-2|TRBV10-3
AITRTGLDYGYT
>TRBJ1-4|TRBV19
ASHTRTGGNEKLF
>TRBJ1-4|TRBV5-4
ASSSGGGSEKLF
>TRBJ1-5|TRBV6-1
ASRRTGGHQPQH
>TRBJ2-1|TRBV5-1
ASSLAQGGGEQF
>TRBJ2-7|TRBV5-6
ASSRSYEQY
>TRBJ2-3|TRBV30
AWSLWISTDTQY
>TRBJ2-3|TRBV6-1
ASSEVLGGTQY
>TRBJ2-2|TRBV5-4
ASSRTSGGAGELF
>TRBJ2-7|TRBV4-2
ASSQGTEVLYEQY
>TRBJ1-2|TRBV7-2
ASSLRVGGYT
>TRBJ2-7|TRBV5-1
ASRIGTGNSYEQY
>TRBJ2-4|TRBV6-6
ASNYGGGIQY
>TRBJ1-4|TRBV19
ASNFVGRKNEKLF
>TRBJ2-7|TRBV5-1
ASSPRPTGYEQY
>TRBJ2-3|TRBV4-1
ASSHQTSSTDTQY
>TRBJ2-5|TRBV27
ASSTQETQY
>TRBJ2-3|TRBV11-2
ASSLGPWDTQY
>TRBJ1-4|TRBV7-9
ASSLAGARSGKLF
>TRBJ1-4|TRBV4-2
ASSQGGSEKLF
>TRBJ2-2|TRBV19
ASSIGPIANTGELF
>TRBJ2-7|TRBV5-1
ASRDSRGYEQY
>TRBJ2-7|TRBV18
ASSQAGGSYEQY
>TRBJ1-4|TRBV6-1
ASGGVATNEKLF
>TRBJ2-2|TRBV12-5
ASGSRAGGHPNTGELF
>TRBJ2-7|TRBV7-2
ASSTGWLEQY
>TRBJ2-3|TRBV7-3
ASSLSSGGRTDTQY
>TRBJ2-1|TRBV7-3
ASSPEPSGNPGEQF
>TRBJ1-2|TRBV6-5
ASSYATGNYGYT
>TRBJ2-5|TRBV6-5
ASSDFTLGQETQY
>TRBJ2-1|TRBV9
ASSVVGRYGVLNEQF
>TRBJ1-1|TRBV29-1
SVADRGQGMTEAF
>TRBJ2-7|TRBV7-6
ASSLERGAPKQY
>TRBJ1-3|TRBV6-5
ASSYGGSGNTIY
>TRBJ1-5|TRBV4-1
ASSQDRVTGAGNQPQH
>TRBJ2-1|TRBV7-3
ASSLAPGRTNEQF
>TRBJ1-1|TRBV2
ASSVGEYGDAF
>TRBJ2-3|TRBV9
ASSVQGLTDTQY
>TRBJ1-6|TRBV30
AWNSVQRSYNSPLH
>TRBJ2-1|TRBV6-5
ASSKTSGGAYEQF
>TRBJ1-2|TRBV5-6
ASSQDSFRGYT
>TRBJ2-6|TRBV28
ASRTPGANVLT
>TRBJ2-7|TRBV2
ASSTDRGHYEQY